Only a few counts were recorded for the clone carrying this T cell receptor beta chain. Its antigen is undetermined. Investigators sought sequencing depths of between 1 in 200,000 and 1 in 1 million T cells. Some clones are missing from TCRdb's copy, which holds only in-frame ones; the method was immunoSEQ multiplex PCR. The table lists 270,000 or so clones, around 77% of them singletons, with roughly 5% in the top ten. This entry belongs to a study of cytotoxic CD8 clonotypes in ibrutinib-treated CLL. The overall study: By median roughly 74 months, 12 had progressed and about 15 stayed remitted; responses had been 2 complete and some 25 partial. Overall study results and limits: Clonality correlated strongly with circulating CD8+ T cells and exceeded age-matched healthy donors at baseline. Private clonotypes, not public ones, expanded at ibrutinib response.

CDR3 length: 12 residues. Per germline, CDR1 MNHEY and CDR2 SMNVEV (reference sequence). Trimming took 10 bases from V and 4 from J, leaving 13 bases between them. V gene TRBV27 combines with J gene TRBJ1-1, with D uncertain. This TCR was recovered from a human donor with chronic lymphocytic leukemia. The sequencing used PBMCs, collected at disease progression, from a patient treated with ibrutinib. For the CDR3, the DNA is TGTGCCACCAAAGTAGGAGGCACTGAAGCTTTCTTT. Translation gives CATKVGGTEAFF.